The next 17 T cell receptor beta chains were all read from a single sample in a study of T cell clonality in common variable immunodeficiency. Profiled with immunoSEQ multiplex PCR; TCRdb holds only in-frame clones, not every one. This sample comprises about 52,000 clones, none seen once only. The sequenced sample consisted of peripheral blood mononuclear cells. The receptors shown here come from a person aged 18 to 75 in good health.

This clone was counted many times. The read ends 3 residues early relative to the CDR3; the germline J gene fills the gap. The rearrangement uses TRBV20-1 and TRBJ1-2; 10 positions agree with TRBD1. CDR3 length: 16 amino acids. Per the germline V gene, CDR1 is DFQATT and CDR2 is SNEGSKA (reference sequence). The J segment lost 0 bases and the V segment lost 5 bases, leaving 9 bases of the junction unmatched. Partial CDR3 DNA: TGCAGTGCTTCCCGGACAGGGGGGGCGACTAACTATGGC. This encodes CSASRTGGATNYG. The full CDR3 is CSASRTGGATNYGYTF.

Partial CDR3 DNA: TGTGCCAGCAGCTTAGGGGCTAGCGGTTACGAG. The encoded protein is CASSLGASGYE. The full CDR3 sequence reads CASSLGASGYEQYF. This chain uses TRBV7-6 with TRBJ2-7, with 7 bases matching TRBD2. Coverage ceases 3 residues before the CDR3 finishes, and the germline J gene fills in the end. CDR1 is SGHVS, CDR2 FNYEAQ, per germline. The CDR3 is 14 amino acids. V gave up 1 base and J gave up 4 bases; unmatched junction bases: 4.

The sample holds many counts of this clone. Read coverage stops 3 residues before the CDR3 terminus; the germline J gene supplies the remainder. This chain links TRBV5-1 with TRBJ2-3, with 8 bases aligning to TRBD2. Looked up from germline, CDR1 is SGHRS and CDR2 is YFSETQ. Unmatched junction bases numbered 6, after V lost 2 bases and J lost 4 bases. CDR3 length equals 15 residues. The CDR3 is CASSLAGDLADTQYF. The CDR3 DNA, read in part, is TGCGCCAGCAGCTTAGCGGGGGACCTGGCAGATACG.

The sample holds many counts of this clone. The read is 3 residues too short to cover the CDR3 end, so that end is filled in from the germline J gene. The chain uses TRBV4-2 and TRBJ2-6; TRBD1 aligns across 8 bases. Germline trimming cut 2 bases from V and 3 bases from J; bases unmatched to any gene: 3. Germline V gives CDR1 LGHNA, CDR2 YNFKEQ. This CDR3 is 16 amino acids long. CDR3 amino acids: CASSQMTGDGANVLTF. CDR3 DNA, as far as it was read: TGTGCCAGCAGCCAAATGACAGGGGATGGGGCCAACGTC.

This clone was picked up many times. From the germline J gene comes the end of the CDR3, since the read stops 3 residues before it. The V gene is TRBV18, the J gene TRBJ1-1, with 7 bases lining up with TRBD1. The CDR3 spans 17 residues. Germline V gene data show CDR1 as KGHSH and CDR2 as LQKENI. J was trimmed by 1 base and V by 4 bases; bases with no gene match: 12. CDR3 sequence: CASSRAGDSMGNTEAFF. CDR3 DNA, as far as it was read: TGTGCCAGCTCACGGGCCGGGGACAGCATGGGGAACACTGAA.

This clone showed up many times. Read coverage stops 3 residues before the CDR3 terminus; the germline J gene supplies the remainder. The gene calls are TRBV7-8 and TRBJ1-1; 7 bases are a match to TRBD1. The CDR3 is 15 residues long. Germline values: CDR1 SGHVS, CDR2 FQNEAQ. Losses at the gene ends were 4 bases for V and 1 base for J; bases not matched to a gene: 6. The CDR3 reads CASSSSGTENTEAFF. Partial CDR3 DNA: TGTGCCAGCAGCTCCTCCGGGACAGAGAACACTGAA.

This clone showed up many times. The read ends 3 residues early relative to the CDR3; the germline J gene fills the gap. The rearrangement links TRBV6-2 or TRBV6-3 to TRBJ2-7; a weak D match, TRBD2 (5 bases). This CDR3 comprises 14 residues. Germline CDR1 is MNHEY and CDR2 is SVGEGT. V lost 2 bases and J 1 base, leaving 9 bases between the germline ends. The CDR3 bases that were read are TGTGCCAGCAGTTACAGGAGAGGGTCCTACGAG. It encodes CASSYRRGSYE. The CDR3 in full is CASSYRRGSYEQYF.

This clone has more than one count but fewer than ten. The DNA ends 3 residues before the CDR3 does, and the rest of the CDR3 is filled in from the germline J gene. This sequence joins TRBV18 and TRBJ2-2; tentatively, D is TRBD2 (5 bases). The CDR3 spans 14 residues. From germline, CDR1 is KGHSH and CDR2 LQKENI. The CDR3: CASSEDSYNSPLFF. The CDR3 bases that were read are TGTGCCAGCTCGGAGGACTCCTATAATTCACCG.

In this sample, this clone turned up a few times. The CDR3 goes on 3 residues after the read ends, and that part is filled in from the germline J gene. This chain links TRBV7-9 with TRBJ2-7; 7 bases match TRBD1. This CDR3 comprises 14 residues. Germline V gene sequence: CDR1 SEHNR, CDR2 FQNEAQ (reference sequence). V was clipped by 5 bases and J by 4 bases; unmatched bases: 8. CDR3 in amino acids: CASSPRDRLYEQYF. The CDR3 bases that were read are TGTGCCAGCAGCCCCCGGGACAGACTTTACGAG.

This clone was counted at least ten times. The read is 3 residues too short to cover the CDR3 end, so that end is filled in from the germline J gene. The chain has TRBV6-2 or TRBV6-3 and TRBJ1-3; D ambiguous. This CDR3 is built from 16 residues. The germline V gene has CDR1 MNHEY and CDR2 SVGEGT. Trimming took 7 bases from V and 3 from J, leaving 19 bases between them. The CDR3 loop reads CASTFSGRGGGNTIYF. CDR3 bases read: TGTGCCAGCACCTTCTCGGGTCGTGGCGGTGGAAACACC.

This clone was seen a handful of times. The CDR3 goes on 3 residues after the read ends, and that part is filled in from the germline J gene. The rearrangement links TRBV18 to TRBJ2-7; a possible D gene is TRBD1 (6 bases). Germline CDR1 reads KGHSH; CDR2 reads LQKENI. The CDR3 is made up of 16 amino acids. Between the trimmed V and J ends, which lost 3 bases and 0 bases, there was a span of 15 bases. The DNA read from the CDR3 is TGTGCCAGCTCACCCATCCCGGGACAAAGCTCCTACGAG. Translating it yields CASSPIPGQSSYE. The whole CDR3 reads CASSPIPGQSSYEQYF. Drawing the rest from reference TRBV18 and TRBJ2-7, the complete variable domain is NAGVMQNPRHLVRRRGQEARLRCSPMKGHSHVYWYRQLPEEGLKFMVYLQKENIIDESGMPKERFSAEFPKEGPSILRIQQVVRGDSAAYFCASSPIPGQSSYEQYFGPGTRLTVT.

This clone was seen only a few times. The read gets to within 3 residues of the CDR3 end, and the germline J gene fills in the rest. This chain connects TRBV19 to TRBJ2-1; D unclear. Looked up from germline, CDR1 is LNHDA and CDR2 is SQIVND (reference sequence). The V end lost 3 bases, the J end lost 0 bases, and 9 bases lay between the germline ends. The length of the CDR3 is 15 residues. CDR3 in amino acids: CASSMSPNSYNEQFF. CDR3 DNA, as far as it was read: TGTGCCAGTAGTATGTCCCCTAACTCCTACAATGAG.

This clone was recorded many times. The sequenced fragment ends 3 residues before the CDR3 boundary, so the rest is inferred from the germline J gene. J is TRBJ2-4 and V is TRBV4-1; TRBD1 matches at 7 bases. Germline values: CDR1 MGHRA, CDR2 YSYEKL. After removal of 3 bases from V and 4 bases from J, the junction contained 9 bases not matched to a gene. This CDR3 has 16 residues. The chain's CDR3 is CASSQGDRVPKNIQYF. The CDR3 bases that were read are TGCGCCAGCAGCCAGGGAGACAGGGTCCCGAAAAACATT.

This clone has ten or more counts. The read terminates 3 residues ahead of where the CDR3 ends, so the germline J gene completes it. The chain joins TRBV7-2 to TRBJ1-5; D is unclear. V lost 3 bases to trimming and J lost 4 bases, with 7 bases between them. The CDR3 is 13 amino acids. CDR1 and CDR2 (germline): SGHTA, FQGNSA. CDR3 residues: CASSFQENQPQHF. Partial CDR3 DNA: TGTGCCAGCAGCTTCCAGGAGAATCAGCCC.

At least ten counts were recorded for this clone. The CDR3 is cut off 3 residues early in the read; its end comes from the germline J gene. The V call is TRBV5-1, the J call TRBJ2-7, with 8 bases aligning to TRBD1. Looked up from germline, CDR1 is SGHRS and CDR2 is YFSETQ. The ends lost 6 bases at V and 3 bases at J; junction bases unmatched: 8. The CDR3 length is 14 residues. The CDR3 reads CASNDLDRDYEQYF. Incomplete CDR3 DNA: TGCGCCAGCAACGACCTGGACAGGGACTACGAG.

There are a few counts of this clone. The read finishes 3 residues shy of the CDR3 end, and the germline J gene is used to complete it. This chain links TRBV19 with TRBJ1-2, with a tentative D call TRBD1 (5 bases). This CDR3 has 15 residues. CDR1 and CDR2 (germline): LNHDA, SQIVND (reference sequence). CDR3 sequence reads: CASSIDSEGSYDYTF. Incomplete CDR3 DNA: TGTGCCAGTAGTATAGACAGCGAGGGGTCCTACGAC.

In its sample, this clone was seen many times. The covered CDR3 bases are TGCGCCAGCAGCTCAACGGGACAGCACAATGAG. Amino acids: CASSSTGQHNE. Given in full, the CDR3 is CASSSTGQHNEQFF. The chain combines TRBV5-1 with TRBJ2-1, with 7 bases matching TRBD1. The read gets to within 3 residues of the CDR3 end, and the germline J gene fills in the rest. Looked up from germline, CDR1 is SGHRS and CDR2 is YFSETQ. The CDR3 covers 14 residues. V lost 3 bases and J lost 5; bases outside the gene matches: 5. Variable domain in full (rest from reference TRBV5-1 and TRBJ2-1): KAGVTQTPRYLIKTRGQQVTLSCSPISGHRSVSWYQQTPGQGLQFLFEYFSETQRNKGNFPGRFSGRQFSNSRSEMNVSTLELGDSALYLCASSSTGQHNEQFFGPGTRLTVL.